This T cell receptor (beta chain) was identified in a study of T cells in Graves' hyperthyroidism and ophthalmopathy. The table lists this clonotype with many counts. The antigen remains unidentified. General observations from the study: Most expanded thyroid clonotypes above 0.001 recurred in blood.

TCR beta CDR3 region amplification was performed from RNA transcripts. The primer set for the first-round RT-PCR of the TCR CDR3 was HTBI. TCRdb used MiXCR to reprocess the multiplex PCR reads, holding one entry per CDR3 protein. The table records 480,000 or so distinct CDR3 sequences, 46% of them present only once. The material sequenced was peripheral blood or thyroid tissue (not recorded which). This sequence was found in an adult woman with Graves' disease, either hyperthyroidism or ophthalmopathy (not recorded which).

CDR3 nucleotides: TGTGCCAGCAGCTTCCAGACAGGGAGGAATTCACCCCTCCACTTT. Translating it yields CASSFQTGRNSPLHF. The chain has TRBV5-5 and TRBJ1-6, with TRBD1 identical over 7 bases. V dropped 2 bases and J dropped 7; count of bases not matched to a gene: 6. The germline V gene encodes CDR1 SGHKS and CDR2 YYEKEE (reference sequence). This CDR3 has 15 residues.